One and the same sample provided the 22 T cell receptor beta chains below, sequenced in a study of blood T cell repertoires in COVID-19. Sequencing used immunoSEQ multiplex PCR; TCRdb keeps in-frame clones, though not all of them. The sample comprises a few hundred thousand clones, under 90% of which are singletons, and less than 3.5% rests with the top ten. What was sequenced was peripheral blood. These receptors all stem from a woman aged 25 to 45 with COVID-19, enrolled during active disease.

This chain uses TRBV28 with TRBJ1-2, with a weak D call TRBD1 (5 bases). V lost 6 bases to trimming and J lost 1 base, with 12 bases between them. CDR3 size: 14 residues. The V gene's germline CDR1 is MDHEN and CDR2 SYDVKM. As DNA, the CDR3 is TGTGCCAGCAGGCGGCAAGGGGTTAACTATGGCTACACCTTC. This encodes CASRRQGVNYGYTF.

CDR3 sequence: CASSTGQGVSNEKLFF. The CDR3 DNA reads TGTGCCAGCAGCACGGGACAGGGGGTTTCTAATGAAAAACTGTTTTTT. The J gene is TRBJ1-4, the V gene TRBV9, with 11 positions matching TRBD1. After removal of 4 bases from V and 3 bases from J, the junction contained 5 bases not matched to a gene. This CDR3 region has 16 residues. Germline assignment: CDR1 SGDLS and CDR2 YYNGEE.

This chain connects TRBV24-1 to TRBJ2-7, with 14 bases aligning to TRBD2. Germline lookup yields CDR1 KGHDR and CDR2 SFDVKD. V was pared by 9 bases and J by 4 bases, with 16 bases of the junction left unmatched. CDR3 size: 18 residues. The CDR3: CATPMGTSGRVGAYEQYF. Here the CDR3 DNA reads TGTGCCACCCCGATGGGGACTAGCGGGAGAGTGGGGGCTTACGAGCAGTACTTC.

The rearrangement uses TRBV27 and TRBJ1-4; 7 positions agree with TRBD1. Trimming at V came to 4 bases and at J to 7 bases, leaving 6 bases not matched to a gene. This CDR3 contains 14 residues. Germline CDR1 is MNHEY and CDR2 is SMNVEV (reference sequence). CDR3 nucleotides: TGTGCCAGCAGTTCGGGACAGAAGGCTGAAAAACTGTTTTTT. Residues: CASSSGQKAEKLFF.

The CDR3 DNA reads TGTGCCAGCAGTTCTCCCACAGGGGGTGGAGAGACCCAGTACTTC. Translated: CASSSPTGGGETQYF. The J gene is TRBJ2-5, the V gene TRBV28; 8 nucleotides align to TRBD1. The CDR3 is made up of 15 amino acids. Germline V gene data show CDR1 as MDHEN and CDR2 as SYDVKM. With V trimmed by 4 bases and J by 4 bases, 8 bases remained unmatched.

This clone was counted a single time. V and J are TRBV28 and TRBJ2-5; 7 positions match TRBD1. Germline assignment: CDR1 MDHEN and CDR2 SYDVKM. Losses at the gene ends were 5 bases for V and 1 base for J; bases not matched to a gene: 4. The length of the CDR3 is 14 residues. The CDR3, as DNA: TGTGCCAGCAGTCCGGGACAGACCCAAGAGACCCAGTACTTC. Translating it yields CASSPGQTQETQYF.

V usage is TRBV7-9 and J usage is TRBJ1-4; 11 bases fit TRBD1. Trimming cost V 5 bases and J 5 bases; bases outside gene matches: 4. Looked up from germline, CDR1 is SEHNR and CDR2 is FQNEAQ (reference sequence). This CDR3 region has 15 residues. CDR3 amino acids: CASSPRTGGNEKLFF. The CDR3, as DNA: TGTGCCAGCAGCCCCCGGACAGGGGGCAATGAAAAACTGTTTTTT.

CDR3 bases: TGTGCCATCGGTCAGGGAAGCACTGAAGCTTTCTTT. Protein product: CAIGQGSTEAFF. The chain is built from TRBV10-3 and TRBJ1-1; D might be TRBD1 (5 bases). V was clipped by 8 bases and J by 4 bases, with 11 bases between them. The CDR3 sequence is 12 residues long. Looked up from germline, CDR1 is ENHRY and CDR2 is SYGVKD.

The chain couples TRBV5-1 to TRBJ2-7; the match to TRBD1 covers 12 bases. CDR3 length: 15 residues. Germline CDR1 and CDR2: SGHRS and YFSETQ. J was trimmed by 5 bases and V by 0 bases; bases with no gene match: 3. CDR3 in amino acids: CASSLAGTGGDEQYF. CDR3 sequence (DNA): TGCGCCAGCAGCTTGGCCGGGACAGGGGGCGACGAGCAGTACTTC.

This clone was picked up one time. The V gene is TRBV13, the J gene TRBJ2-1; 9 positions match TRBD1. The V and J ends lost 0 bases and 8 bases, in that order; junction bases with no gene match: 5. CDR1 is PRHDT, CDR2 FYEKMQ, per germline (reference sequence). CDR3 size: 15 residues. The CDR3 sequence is CASSLGGQGRDEQFF. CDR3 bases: TGTGCCAGCAGCTTAGGAGGACAGGGGAGAGATGAGCAGTTCTTC. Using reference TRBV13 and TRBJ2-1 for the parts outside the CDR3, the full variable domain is AAGVIQSPRHLIKEKRETATLKCYPIPRHDTVYWYQQGPGQDPQFLISFYEKMQSDKGSIPDRFSAQQFSDYHSELNMSSLELGDSALYFCASSLGGQGRDEQFFGPGTRLTVL.

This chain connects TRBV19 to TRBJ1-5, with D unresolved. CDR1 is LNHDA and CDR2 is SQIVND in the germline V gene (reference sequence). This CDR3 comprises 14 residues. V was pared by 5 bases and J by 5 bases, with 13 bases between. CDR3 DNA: TGTGCCAGTAGTCAATCACAGCCCGATCAGCCCCAGCATTTT. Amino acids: CASSQSQPDQPQHF.

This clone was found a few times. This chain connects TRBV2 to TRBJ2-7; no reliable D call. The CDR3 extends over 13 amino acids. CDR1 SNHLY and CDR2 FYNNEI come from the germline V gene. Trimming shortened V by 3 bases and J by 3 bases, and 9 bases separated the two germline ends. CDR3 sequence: CASSDGRFYEQYF. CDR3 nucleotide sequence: TGTGCCAGCAGTGACGGCAGGTTCTACGAGCAGTACTTC.

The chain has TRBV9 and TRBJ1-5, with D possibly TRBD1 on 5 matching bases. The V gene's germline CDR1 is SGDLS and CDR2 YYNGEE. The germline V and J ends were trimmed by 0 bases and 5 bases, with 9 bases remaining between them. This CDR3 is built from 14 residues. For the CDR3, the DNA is TGTGCCAGCAGCGTAGGGTGGGGGGATCAGCCCCAGCATTTT. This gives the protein CASSVGWGDQPQHF.

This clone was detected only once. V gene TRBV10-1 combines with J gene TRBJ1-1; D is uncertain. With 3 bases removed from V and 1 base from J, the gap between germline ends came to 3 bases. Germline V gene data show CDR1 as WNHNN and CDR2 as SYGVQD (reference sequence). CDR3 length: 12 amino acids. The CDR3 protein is CASSDQNTEAFF. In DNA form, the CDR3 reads TGCGCCAGCAGTGACCAGAACACTGAAGCTTTCTTT.

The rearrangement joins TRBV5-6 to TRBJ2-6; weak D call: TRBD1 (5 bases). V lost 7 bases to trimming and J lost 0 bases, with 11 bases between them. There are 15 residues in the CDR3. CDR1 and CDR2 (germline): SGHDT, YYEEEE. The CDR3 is CASRRTFSGANVLTF. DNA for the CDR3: TGTGCCAGCCGAAGGACATTCTCTGGGGCCAACGTCCTGACTTTC.

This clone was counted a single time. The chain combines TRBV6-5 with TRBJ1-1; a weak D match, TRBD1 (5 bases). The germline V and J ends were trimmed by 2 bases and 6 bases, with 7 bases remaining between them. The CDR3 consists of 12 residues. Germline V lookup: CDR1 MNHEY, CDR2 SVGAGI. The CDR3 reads CASSYGGSEAFF. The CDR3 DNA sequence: TGTGCCAGCAGTTACGGGGGGTCTGAAGCTTTCTTT.

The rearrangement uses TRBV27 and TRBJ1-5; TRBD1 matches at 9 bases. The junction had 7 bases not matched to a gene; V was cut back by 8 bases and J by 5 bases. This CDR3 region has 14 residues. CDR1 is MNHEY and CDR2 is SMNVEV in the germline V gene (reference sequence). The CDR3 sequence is CASGTGQGDQPQHF. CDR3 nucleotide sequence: TGTGCCAGCGGCACGGGACAGGGCGATCAGCCCCAGCATTTT.

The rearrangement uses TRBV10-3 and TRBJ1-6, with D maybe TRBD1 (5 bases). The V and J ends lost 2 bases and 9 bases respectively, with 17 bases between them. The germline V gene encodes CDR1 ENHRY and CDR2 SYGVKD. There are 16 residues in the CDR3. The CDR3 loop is CAISEDGRGHSSPLHF. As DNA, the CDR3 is TGTGCCATCAGTGAGGATGGGAGGGGTCACAGTTCACCCCTCCACTTT.

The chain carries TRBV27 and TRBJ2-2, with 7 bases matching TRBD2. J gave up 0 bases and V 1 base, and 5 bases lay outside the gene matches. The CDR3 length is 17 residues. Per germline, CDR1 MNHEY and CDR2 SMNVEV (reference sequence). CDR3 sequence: CASSLWGGPANTGELFF. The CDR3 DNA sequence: TGTGCCAGCAGTTTATGGGGGGGACCCGCGAACACCGGGGAGCTGTTTTTT.

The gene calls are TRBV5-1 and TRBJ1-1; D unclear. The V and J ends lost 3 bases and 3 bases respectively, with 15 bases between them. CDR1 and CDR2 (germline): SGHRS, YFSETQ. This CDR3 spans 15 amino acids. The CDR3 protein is CASSSLGGQDTEAFF. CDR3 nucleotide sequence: TGCGCCAGCAGCTCCCTAGGCGGGCAGGACACTGAAGCTTTCTTT.

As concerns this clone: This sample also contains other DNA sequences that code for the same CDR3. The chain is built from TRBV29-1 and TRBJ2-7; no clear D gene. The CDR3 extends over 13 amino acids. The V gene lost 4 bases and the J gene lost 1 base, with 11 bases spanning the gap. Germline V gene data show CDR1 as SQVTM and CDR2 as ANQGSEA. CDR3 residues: CSVGGRASYEQYF. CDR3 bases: TGCAGCGTTGGAGGCCGTGCGTCCTACGAGCAGTACTTC.

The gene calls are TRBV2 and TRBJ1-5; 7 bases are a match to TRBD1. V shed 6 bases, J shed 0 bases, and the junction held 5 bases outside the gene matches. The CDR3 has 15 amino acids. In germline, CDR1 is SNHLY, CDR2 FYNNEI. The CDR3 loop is CASRRQGDSNQPQHF. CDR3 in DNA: TGTGCCAGCAGAAGACAGGGAGATAGCAATCAGCCCCAGCATTTT.